The sample holds one count of the clone carrying this T cell receptor (beta chain). Its antigen is unidentified. The data originate from a study of T cells after yellow fever vaccination. Study context: The SMART-Seq v4 Ultra Low Input method served to prepare the low-cell-number fractions. Whole-study findings and limits: Boosting was followed by the reappearance of most primary-vaccination clones (about 96% CD4, about 90% CD8).

Trimming pared 6 bases from V and 4 bases from J, leaving 10 bases between. This CDR3 has 13 residues. Making TCR cDNA involved 5'RACE template switching, which added UMIs and a universal primer site. TCRdb re-called the 5' RACE reads with MiXCR, one entry per CDR3 protein. The repertoire holds around 590,000 distinct CDR3 sequences, with over 9% as singletons. The specimen comprised PBMCs, sampled on the day of the yellow fever booster vaccination. The sequence was obtained from a man aged 25-45 years who received the YFV17D yellow fever vaccine. V and J are TRBV12-3 or TRBV12-4 and TRBJ2-1; no reliable D call. In nucleotides, the CDR3 is TGTGCCAGCAGCCCTACGTGGTACAATGAGCAGTTCTTC. Its translation is CASSPTWYNEQFF.